The clone carrying this T cell receptor beta chain was counted ten times or more. TCRdb passed the 5' RACE reads through MiXCR, listing each CDR3 protein once. The profile shows some 40,000 distinct CDR3 sequences, about 29% of them singletons. There are 17 residues in the CDR3. The germline CDR1 and CDR2 sequences are MNHEY and SMNVEV (reference sequence). V was pared by 0 bases and J by 3 bases, with 18 bases between. This chain uses TRBV27 with TRBJ2-7, with D maybe TRBD1 (6 bases). The sequenced sample consisted of memory CD4+ T cells sorted from a lymph node. Subset noted: memory CD4+ T cells, CD4+CD45RO+CD25-. The sequence was collected from a female donor with breast cancer. The CDR3 DNA is TGTGCCAGCAGTTTATCGAGTTTTAGGACAGCCTTCTACGAGCAGTACTTC. Translating gives CASSLSSFRTAFYEQYF.